This is a list of T cell receptor beta chains from one sample in a study of CD4 T cells in relation to SARS-CoV-2 and coronaviruses. Assay: immunoSEQ multiplex PCR; the TCRdb copy retains only in-frame clones and omits some. The table has 8,500 to 13,000 clones, around 87% seen once. Sequences were obtained from naive CD4+ T cells from PBMCs. The receptors come from an adult with COVID-19. Both conserved end residues are part of each CDR3. D genes are given only for firm matches. Part of the rows lack a size; the others show once, few, many or a class for expanded clones.

v_call	d_call	clone_size	j_call	cdr3_aa	cdr3_nt
TRBV7-2	NA	NA	TRBJ2-7	CASSLAGNSYEQYF	TGTGCCAGCAGCTTAGCTGGCAACTCCTACGAGCAGTACTTC
TRBV5-1	NA	NA	TRBJ2-2	CASSLPGGELFF	TGCGCCAGCAGCCTCCCAGGCGGGGAGCTGTTTTTT
TRBV19	TRBD1	NA	TRBJ1-5	CASRDRGTSNQPQHF	TGTGCCAGCCGGGACAGGGGAACTAGCAATCAGCCCCAGCATTTT
TRBV12-3/TRBV12-4	NA	NA	TRBJ1-2	CASYSTSVYGYTF	TGTGCCAGCTATTCTACGTCTGTCTATGGCTACACCTTC
TRBV27	NA	NA	TRBJ2-3	CASSLWPGVTDTQYF	TGTGCCAGCAGTTTGTGGCCAGGGGTCACAGATACGCAGTATTTT
TRBV28	NA	NA	TRBJ1-2	CASSLRHRTQSVHGYTF	TGTGCCAGCAGTTTACGCCACCGGACTCAGTCCGTCCATGGCTACACCTTC
TRBV3-1/TRBV3-2	NA	NA	TRBJ2-5	CASSQSEGGRQRTQYF	TGTGCCAGCAGCCAGTCCGAGGGGGGGCGCCAAAGGACCCAGTACTTC
TRBV5-4	TRBD2	NA	TRBJ2-3	CASRGLAGVTDTQYF	TGTGCCAGCAGGGGACTAGCGGGGGTAACAGATACGCAGTATTTT
TRBV4-2	TRBD2	NA	TRBJ2-2	CASSLGLRFSGGTSNTGELFF	TGTGCCAGCAGCCTAGGCTTGAGGTTTTCGGGGGGGACTTCGAACACCGGGGAGCTGTTTTTT
TRBV7-2	NA	NA	TRBJ2-1	CASSPGLSNEQFF	TGTGCCAGCAGCCCCGGACTCTCCAATGAGCAGTTCTTC
TRBV10-3	NA	NA	TRBJ2-2	CAISDGTGELFF	TGTGCCATCAGTGACGGCACCGGGGAGCTGTTTTTT
TRBV24-1	NA	NA	TRBJ2-3	CATGADQSTDTQYF	TGTGCCACTGGGGCAGACCAGAGCACAGATACGCAGTATTTT
TRBV28	NA	once	TRBJ2-7	CASSQTPLYEQYF	TGTGCCAGCTCTCAAACTCCTCTATACGAGCAGTACTTC